Each of the 15 T cell receptor beta chains below was sequenced from the same sample in a study of breast tumors, draining lymph nodes, adjacent tissues. The lymph nodes were axillary draining lymph nodes from breast cancer patients. TCRdb re-called the multiplex PCR reads with MiXCR, one entry per CDR3 protein. Among approximately 280,000 distinct CDR3 sequences listed, about 30% were seen once. Sequencing was performed on axillary lymph node tissue. The source of these receptors is a female donor with breast cancer. Some clones in this sample may be carry-over from other donors' samples.

The V and J genes are TRBV2 and TRBJ2-7; perhaps TRBD2 as D (5 bases). Germline-derived CDR1 and CDR2 are SNHLY and FYNNEI. This CDR3 region has 10 residues. V gave up 11 bases and J gave up 6 bases, with 11 bases separating them. CDR3 sequence: CARPGGEQYF. For the CDR3, the DNA is TGTGCCCGCCCCGGAGGCGAGCAGTACTTC.

This clonotype was seen many times. The junction shows a germline mismatch at one end, possibly a read error. The J gene is TRBJ1-2, the V gene TRBV7-8, with D unclear. This CDR3 region has 13 residues. Germline V CDR1 and CDR2: SGHVS, FQNEAQ. Written as DNA, the CDR3 is TGTGCCTGCAGCTCCGGCAGAAACTATGGCTACACCTTC. It yields the protein CACSSGRNYGYTF.

This clonotype was seen a few times. A single base separates this from a much larger clone, so it may be a read error. The chain carries TRBV20-1 and TRBJ1-3; a possible D gene is TRBD1 (6 bases). The length of the CDR3 is 15 residues. Germline lookup yields CDR1 DFQATT and CDR2 SNEGSKA (reference sequence). This CDR3 reads CSARAGANSANTIYF. The CDR3 DNA sequence: TGCAGTGCTAGAGCGGGGGCTAACTCTGCAAACACCATATATTTT.

This clonotype was counted many times. The J gene is TRBJ2-1, the V gene TRBV7-2; D could derive from TRBD1 or TRBD2 (5 bases each). Deletions cut 10 bases from V and 7 bases from J, with 11 bases between. This CDR3 is 11 amino acids long. Germline CDR1 and CDR2: SGHTA and FQGNSA. Written as DNA, the CDR3 is TGTGCCACAGGGTGGGGGAATGAGCAGTTCTTC. Its translation is CATGWGNEQFF. The full variable domain, rest sourced from reference TRBV7-2 and TRBJ2-1, is GAGVSQSPSNKVTEKGKDVELRCDPISGHTALYWYRQSLGQGLEFLIYFQGNSAPDKSGLPSDRFSAERTGGSVSTLTIQRTQQEDSAVYLCATGWGNEQFFGPGTRLTVL.

This clonotype was seen many times. The V call is TRBV7-9, the J call TRBJ2-1, with 8 bases matching TRBD1. This CDR3 contains 16 residues. The germline gives CDR1 SEHNR, CDR2 FQNEAQ (reference sequence). V lost 5 bases, J lost 4 bases, and 10 bases stayed unmatched. The CDR3 sequence is CASSQQRRGPYNEQFF. The DNA for the CDR3 is TGTGCCAGCAGCCAGCAGCGCAGGGGGCCTTACAATGAGCAGTTCTTC.

The chain couples TRBV7-3 to TRBJ1-4, with D possibly matching TRBD1 (5 bases). The CDR3 contains 16 residues. V gave up 6 bases and J gave up 8 bases, with 22 bases separating them. Per germline, CDR1 SGHTA and CDR2 FQGTGA. The CDR3 bases are TGTGCCAGCAGTTGGAGCTTGGGCCAGGGCGGCGAAAAACTGTTTTTT. Protein product: CASSWSLGQGGEKLFF.

This clonotype has more than one count but fewer than ten. This sequence may be a read error, since a much larger clone differs from it by one base. The CDR3 sequence is CSARLYGVGDYGYTF. In nucleotides, the CDR3 is TGCAGTGCTAGACTTTATGGTGTCGGAGACTATGGCTACACCTTC. The J gene is TRBJ1-2, the V gene TRBV20-1; the D is unclear. V was cut by 2 bases and J by 3 bases, with 16 bases left in between. CDR3 length: 15 amino acids. Looked up from germline, CDR1 is DFQATT and CDR2 is SNEGSKA (reference sequence).

The V gene is TRBV19, the J gene TRBJ1-4, with D perhaps matching TRBD1 (5 bases). This CDR3 region has 15 residues. From germline, CDR1 is LNHDA and CDR2 SQIVND (reference sequence). V dropped 4 bases and J dropped 7 bases, with 16 bases sitting between them. CDR3 sequence: CASSTSGTALEKLFF. The CDR3 coding sequence is TGTGCCAGTAGTACTAGCGGGACGGCCCTTGAAAAACTGTTTTTT.

To note about this clonotype: A single base separates this from a much larger clone, so it may be a read error. J is TRBJ2-7 and V is TRBV12-3 or TRBV12-4; TRBD1 agrees at 7 bases. The length of the CDR3 is 13 residues. The CDR3 region is CASAGTAVYEQHF. In DNA form, the CDR3 reads TGTGCCAGCGCCGGGACAGCCGTCTACGAGCAGCACTTC.

J is TRBJ2-2 and V is TRBV18; D ambiguous. Germline CDR1 reads KGHSH; CDR2 reads LQKENI. There are 14 residues in the CDR3. V lost 5 bases to trimming and J lost 2 bases, with 9 bases between them. The CDR3 DNA follows: TGTGCCAGCTCAAACTCGGGTAACACCGGGGAGCTGTTTTTT. This sequence encodes CASSNSGNTGELFF. The full variable domain, completed using reference TRBV18 and TRBJ2-2, is NAGVMQNPRHLVRRRGQEARLRCSPMKGHSHVYWYRQLPEEGLKFMVYLQKENIIDESGMPKERFSAEFPKEGPSILRIQQVVRGDSAAYFCASSNSGNTGELFFGEGSRLTVL.

This clonotype was observed many times. The J gene is TRBJ2-5, the V gene TRBV7-8; 9 bases fit TRBD2. Germline-derived CDR1 and CDR2 are SGHVS and FQNEAQ. This CDR3 is 16 amino acids long. Trimming cost V 5 bases and J 1 base; bases outside gene matches: 8. The CDR3 DNA is TGTGCCAGCAGCCTACCGACTAGCGGAGCCCAAGAGACCCAGTACTTC. As protein: CASSLPTSGAQETQYF.

The chain has TRBV18 and TRBJ2-1, with TRBD2 matching over 9 bases. The CDR3 has 14 residues. V trimming: 2 bases; J trimming: 8 bases; junction bases outside the gene matches: 4. CDR1 KGHSH and CDR2 LQKENI come from the germline V gene. The CDR3 spells CASSPIIAGDEQFF. The CDR3, as DNA: TGTGCCAGCTCACCAATAATAGCGGGAGATGAGCAGTTCTTC.

The chain links TRBV27 to TRBJ2-2; D ambiguous. There are 13 residues in the CDR3. Germline CDR1 reads MNHEY; CDR2 reads SMNVEV (reference sequence). V was trimmed by 6 bases and J by 4 bases, leaving 9 bases between them. DNA for the CDR3: TGTGCCAGCAGGAGGCAAGTCACCGGGGAGCTGTTTTTT. It codes for CASRRQVTGELFF.

This clonotype was detected many times. The chain links TRBV20-1 to TRBJ2-7, with 9 bases aligning to TRBD1. This CDR3 is 14 amino acids long. CDR1 and CDR2 (germline): DFQATT, SNEGSKA (reference sequence). The V gene end was trimmed by 6 bases and the J gene end by 4 bases; junction bases not matched to a gene: 10. CDR3 sequence reads: CSARLDRGVYEQYF. CDR3 DNA: TGCAGTGCGAGATTGGACAGGGGCGTTTACGAGCAGTACTTC.

V is TRBV3-2 and J is TRBJ2-7. TRBV3-2 is a known pseudogene. This CDR3 spans 14 amino acids. The CDR3 DNA reads TGTGCCAGCAGCAATTACAGGAGCTCCTACGAGCAGTACTTC. It yields the protein CASSNYRSSYEQYF.